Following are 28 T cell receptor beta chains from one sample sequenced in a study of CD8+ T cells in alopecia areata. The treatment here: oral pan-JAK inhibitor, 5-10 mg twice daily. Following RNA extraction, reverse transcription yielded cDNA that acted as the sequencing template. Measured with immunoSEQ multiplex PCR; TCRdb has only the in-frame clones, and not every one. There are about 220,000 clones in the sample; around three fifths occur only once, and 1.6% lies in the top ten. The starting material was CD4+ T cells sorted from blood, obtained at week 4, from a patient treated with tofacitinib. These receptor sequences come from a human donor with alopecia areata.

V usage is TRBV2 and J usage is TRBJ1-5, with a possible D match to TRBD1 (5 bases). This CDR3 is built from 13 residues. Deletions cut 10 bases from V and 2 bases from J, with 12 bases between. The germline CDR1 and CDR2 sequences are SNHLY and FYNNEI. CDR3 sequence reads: CATTEGRNQPQHF. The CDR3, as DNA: TGTGCCACTACAGAGGGGCGCAATCAGCCCCAGCATTTT.

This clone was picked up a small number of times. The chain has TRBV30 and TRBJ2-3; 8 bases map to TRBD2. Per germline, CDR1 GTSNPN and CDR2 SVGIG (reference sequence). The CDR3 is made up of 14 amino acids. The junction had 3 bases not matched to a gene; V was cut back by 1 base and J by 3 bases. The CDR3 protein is CAWSAGGWTDTQYF. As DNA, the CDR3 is TGTGCCTGGAGTGCGGGAGGGTGGACAGATACGCAGTATTTT. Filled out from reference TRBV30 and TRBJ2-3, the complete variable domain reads SQTIHQWPATLVQPVGSPLSLECTVEGTSNPNLYWYRQAAGRGLQLLFYSVGIGQISSEVPQNLSASRPQDRQFILSSKKLLLSDSGFYLCAWSAGGWTDTQYFGPGTRLTVL.

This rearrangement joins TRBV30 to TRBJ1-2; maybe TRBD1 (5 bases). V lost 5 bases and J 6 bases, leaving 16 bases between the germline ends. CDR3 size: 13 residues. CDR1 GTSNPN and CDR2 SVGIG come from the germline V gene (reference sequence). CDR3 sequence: CAWAGTPGDGYTF. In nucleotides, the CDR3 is TGTGCCTGGGCCGGGACCCCCGGCGATGGCTACACCTTC.

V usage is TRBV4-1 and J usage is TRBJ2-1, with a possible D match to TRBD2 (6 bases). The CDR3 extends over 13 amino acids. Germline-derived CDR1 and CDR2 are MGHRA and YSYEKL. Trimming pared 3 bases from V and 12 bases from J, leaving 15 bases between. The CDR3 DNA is TGCGCCAGCAGCCAGGGGCCGGAGGGGTGGCAGTTCTTC. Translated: CASSQGPEGWQFF.

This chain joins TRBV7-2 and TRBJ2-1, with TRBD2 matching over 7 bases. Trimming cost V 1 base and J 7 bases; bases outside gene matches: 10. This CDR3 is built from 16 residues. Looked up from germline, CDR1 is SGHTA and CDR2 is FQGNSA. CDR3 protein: CASSLEASGALNEQFF. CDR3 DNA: TGTGCCAGCAGCTTAGAAGCCAGCGGGGCCCTTAATGAGCAGTTCTTC.

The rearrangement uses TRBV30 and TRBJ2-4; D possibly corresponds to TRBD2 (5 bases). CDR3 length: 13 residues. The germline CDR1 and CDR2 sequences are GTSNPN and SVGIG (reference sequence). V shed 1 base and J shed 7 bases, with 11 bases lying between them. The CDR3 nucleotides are TGTGCCTGGAGTGCGCGGGTGAGCAACATTCAGTACTTC. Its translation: CAWSARVSNIQYF.

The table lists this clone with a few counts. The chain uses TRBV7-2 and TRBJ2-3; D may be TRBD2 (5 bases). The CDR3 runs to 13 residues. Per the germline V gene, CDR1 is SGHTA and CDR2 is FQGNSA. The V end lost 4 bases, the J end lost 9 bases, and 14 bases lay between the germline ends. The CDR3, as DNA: TGTGCCAGCAGCTCGTCGGAGGTAGCAACGCAGTATTTT. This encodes CASSSSEVATQYF.

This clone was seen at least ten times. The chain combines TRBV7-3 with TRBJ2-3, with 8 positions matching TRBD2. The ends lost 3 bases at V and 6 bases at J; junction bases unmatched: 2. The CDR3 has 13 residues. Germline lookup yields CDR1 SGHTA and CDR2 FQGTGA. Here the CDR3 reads CASSFREGDTQYF. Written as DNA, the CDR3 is TGTGCCAGCAGCTTCCGGGAGGGGGATACGCAGTATTTT.

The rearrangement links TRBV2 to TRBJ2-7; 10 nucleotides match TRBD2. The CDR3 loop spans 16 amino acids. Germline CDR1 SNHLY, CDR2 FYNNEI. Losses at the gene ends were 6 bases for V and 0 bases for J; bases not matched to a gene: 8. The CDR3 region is CASRPSTSGDSYEQYF. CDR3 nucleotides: TGTGCCAGCAGGCCTTCAACTAGCGGGGACTCCTACGAGCAGTACTTC.

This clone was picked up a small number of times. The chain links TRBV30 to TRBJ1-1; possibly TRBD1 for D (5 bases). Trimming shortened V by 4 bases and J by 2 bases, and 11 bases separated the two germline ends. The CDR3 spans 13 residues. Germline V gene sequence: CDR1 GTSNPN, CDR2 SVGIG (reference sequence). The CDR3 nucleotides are TGTGCCTGGATTACGAGGGGAAACACTGAAGCTTTCTTT. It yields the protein CAWITRGNTEAFF.

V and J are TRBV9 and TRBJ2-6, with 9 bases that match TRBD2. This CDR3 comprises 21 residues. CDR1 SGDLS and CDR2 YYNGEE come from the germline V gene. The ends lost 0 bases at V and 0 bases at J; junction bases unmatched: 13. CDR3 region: CASSVVPGRSGGPSGANVLTF. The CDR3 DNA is TGTGCCAGCAGCGTAGTTCCTGGGAGAAGCGGGGGGCCCTCTGGGGCCAACGTCCTGACTTTC.

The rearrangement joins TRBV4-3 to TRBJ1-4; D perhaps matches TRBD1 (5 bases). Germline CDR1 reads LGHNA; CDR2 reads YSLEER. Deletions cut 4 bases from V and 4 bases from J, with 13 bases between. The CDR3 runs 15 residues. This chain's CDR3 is CASSPGVFLNEKLFF. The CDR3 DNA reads TGCGCCAGCAGCCCGGGGGTTTTCCTTAATGAAAAACTGTTTTTT.

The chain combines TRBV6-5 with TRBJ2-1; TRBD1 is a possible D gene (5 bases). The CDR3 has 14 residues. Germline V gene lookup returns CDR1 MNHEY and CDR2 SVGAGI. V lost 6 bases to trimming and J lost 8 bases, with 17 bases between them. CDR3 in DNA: TGTGCCAGCAGCCGGCAGGGCCCCCAACATGAGCAGTTCTTC. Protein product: CASSRQGPQHEQFF.

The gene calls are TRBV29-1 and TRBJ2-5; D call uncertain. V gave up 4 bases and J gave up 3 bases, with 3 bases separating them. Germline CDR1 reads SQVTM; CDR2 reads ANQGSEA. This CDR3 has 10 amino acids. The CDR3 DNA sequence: TGCAGCGTTGGTAAAGAGACCCAGTACTTC. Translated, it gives CSVGKETQYF.

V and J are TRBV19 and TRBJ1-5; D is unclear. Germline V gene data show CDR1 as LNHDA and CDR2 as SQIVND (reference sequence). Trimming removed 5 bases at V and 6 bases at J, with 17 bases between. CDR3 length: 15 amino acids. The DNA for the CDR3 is TGTGCCAGTAGTCCCTCACTCGGGAGTCGTCAGCCCCAGCATTTT. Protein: CASSPSLGSRQPQHF.

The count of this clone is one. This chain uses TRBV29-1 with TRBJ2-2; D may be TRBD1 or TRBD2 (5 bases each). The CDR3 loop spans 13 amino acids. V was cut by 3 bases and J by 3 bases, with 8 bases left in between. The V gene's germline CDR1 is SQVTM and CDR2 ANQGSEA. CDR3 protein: CSVEGTYTGELFF. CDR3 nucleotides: TGCAGCGTTGAGGGGACCTACACCGGGGAGCTGTTTTTT.

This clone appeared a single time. CDR3 loop: CASNEGYSNQPQHF. The CDR3 nucleotides read TGTGCCAGCAACGAGGGTTATAGCAATCAGCCCCAGCATTTT. This chain uses TRBV6-1 with TRBJ1-5; no firm D call. CDR1 MNHNS and CDR2 SASEGT come from the germline V gene. The CDR3 sequence is 14 residues long. V was trimmed by 7 bases and J by 0 bases, leaving 10 bases between them.

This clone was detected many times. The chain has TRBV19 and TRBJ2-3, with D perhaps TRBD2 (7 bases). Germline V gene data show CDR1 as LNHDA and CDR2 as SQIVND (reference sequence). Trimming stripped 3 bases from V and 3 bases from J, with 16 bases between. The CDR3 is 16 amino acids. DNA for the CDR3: TGTGCCAGTAGTATGACAGGACTAGAAGAAACAGATACGCAGTATTTT. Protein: CASSMTGLEETDTQYF.

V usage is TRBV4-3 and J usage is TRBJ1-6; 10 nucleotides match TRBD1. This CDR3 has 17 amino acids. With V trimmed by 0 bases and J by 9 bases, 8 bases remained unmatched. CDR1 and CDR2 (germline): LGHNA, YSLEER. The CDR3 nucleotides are TGCGCCAGCAGCCAAGATGCCAGGGACAGGGGAATTTCACCCCTCCACTTT. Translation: CASSQDARDRGISPLHF.

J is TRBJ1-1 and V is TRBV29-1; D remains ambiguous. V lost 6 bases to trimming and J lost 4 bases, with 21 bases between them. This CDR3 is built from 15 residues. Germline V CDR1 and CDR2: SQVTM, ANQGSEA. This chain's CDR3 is CSVLKTAAKGTEAFF. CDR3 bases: TGCAGCGTCCTAAAGACGGCCGCAAAGGGCACTGAAGCTTTCTTT. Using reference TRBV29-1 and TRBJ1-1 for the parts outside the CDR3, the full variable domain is SAVISQKPSRDICQRGTSLTIQCQVDSQVTMMFWYRQQPGQSLTLIATANQGSEATYESGFVIDKFPISRPNLTFSTLTVSNMSPEDSSIYLCSVLKTAAKGTEAFFGQGTRLTVV.

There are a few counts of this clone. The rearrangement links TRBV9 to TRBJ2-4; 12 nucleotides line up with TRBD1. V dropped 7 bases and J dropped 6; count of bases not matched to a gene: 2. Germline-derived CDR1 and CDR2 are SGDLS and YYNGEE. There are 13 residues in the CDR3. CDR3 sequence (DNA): TGTGCCAGCTCGGGACAGGGGGCAAACATTCAGTACTTC. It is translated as CASSGQGANIQYF. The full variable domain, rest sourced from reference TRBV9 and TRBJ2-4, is DSGVTQTPKHLITATGQRVTLRCSPRSGDLSVYWYQQSLDQGLQFLIQYYNGEERAKGNILERFSAQQFPDLHSELNLSSLELGDSALYFCASSGQGANIQYFGAGTRLSVL.

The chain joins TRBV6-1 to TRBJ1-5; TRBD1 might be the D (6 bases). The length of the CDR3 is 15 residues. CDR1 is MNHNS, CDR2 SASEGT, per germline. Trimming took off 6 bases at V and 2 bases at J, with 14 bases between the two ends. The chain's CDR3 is CASSGQGIGNQPQHF. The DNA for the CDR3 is TGTGCCAGCAGCGGTCAGGGGATTGGCAATCAGCCCCAGCATTTT.

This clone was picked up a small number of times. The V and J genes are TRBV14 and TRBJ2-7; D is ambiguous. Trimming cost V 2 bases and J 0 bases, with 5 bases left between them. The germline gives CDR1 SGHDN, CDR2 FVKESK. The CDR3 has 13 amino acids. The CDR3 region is CASSQQVSYEQYF. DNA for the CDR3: TGTGCCAGCAGCCAACAGGTCTCCTACGAGCAGTACTTC. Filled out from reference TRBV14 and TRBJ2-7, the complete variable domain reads EAGVTQFPSHSVIEKGQTVTLRCDPISGHDNLYWYRRVMGKEIKFLLHFVKESKQDESGMPNNRFLAERTGGTYSTLKVQPAELEDSGVYFCASSQQVSYEQYFGPGTRLTVT.

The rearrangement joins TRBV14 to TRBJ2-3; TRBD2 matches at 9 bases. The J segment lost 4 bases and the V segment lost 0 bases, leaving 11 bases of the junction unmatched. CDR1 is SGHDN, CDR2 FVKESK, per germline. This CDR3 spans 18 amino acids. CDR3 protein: CASSQEFGLAGNSDTQYF. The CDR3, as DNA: TGTGCCAGCAGCCAAGAGTTCGGGCTAGCGGGAAACTCAGATACGCAGTATTTT.

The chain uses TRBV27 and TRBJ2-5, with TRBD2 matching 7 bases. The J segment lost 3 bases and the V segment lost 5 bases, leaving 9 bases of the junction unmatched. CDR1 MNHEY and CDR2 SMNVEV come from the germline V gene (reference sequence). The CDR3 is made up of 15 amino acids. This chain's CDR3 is CASSRDFAGEETQYF. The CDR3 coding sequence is TGTGCCAGCAGTCGGGATTTCGCGGGAGAAGAGACCCAGTACTTC.

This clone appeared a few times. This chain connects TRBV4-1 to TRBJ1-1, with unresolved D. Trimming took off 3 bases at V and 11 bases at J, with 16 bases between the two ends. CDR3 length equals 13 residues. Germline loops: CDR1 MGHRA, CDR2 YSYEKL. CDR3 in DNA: TGCGCCAGCAGCCAGAATAGAGACTTGGCGGCTTTCTTT. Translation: CASSQNRDLAAFF.

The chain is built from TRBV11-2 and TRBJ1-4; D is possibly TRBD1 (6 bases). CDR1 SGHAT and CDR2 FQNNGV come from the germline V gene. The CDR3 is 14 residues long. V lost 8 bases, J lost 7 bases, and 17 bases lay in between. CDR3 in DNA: TGTGCCAGCGCCCCTTTCCAAGGGGGTGAAAAACTGTTTTTT. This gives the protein CASAPFQGGEKLFF. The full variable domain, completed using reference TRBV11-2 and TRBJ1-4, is EAGVAQSPRYKIIEKRQSVAFWCNPISGHATLYWYQQILGQGPKLLIQFQNNGVVDDSQLPKDRFSAERLKGVDSTLKIQPAKLEDSAVYLCASAPFQGGEKLFFGSGTQLSVL.

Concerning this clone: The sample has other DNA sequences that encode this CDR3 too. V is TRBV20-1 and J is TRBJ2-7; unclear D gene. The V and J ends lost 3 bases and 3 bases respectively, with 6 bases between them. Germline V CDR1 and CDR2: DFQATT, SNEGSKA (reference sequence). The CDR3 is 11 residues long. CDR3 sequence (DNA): TGCAGTGCTAGGGATAGCTACGAGCAGTACTTC. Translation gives CSARDSYEQYF.